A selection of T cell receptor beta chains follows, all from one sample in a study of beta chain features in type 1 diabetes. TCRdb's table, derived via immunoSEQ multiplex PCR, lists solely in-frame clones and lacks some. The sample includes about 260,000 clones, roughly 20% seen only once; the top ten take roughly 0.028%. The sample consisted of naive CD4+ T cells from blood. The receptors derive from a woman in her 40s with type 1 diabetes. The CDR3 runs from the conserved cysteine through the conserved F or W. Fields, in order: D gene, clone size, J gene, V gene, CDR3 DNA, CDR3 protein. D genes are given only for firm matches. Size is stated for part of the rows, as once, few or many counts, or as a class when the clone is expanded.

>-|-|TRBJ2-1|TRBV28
TGTGCCAGCATTTCCACGGGGGATGAGCAGTTCTTC
CASISTGDEQFF
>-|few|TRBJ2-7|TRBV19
TGTGCCAGTAGTAGCAGTAGCGGAGGACTCTACGAGCAGTACTTC
CASSSSSGGLYEQYF
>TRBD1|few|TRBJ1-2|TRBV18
TGTGCCAGCTCACCACTTGGGACAGGGGGCAACTATGGCTACACCTTC
CASSPLGTGGNYGYTF
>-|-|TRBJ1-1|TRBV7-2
TGTGCCACCTCCCGGGATCCGAACACTGAAGCTTTCTTT
CATSRDPNTEAFF
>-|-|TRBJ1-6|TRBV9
TGTGCCAGCAGCGTAGAGGGGACGGGAGATAATTCACCCCTCCACTTT
CASSVEGTGDNSPLHF
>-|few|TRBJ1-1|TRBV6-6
TGTGCCAGCAGTTACGGCTCAGGGAACACTGAAGCTTTCTTT
CASSYGSGNTEAFF
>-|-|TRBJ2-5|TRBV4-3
TGCGCCAGCAGCCAAGAAGTAGTCGAGACCCAGTACTTC
CASSQEVVETQYF
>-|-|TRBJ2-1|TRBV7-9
TGTGCCAGCAGTATTCTATCTCCTCCCAATGAGCAGTTCTTC
CASSILSPPNEQFF
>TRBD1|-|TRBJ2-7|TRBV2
TGTGCCAGCACTCCTACCGGGACAGCTTTCGAGCAGTACTTC
CASTPTGTAFEQYF
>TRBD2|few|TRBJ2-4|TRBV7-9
TGTGCCAGCAGCCCTCTCAGAGGCGGGAGGGAAAACATTCAGTACTTC
CASSPLRGGRENIQYF
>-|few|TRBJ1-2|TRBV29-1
TGCAGCGTTGAAGGACTTCGAGAAGGCTACACCTTC
CSVEGLREGYTF
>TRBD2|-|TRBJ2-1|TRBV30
TGTGCCTGGTCCGGGACTAGCGGGAGGACCAGCTACAATGAGCAGTTCTTC
CAWSGTSGRTSYNEQFF
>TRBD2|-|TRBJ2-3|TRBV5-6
TGTGCCAGCAGCCGCCCGGAGCGGGGGGGAAAAGATACGCAGTATTTT
CASSRPERGGKDTQYF